This TCR beta chain was profiled in a study of memory B cells and T cells in multiple sclerosis. General study findings and limits: Compartments had unequal clone-set sizes, affecting shared clonotype counts.

This CDR3 contains 16 residues. The V and J ends lost 1 base and 6 bases, in that order; junction bases with no gene match: 8. The germline gives CDR1 LGHNA, CDR2 YSLEER. CFSE-dim autoproliferating and CFSE-high non-proliferating T cells from unstimulated culture were sequenced separately. Approximately 5x10^7 CFSE-labeled PBMCs were cultured less than eight days unstimulated, then replicate wells were pooled. PBMCs were labeled with roughly 0.46 uM CFSE and cultured without exogenous stimuli. Here immunoSEQ multiplex PCR was the method, and the copy in TCRdb shows in-frame clones only, minus some. The sample consists of over 35,000 clones, over 75% of them appearing once. With respect to this clone: The antigen remains undetermined.

The sequence came from a human donor with multiple sclerosis. The gene calls are TRBV4-3 and TRBJ2-3; 9 bases fit TRBD2. The specimen was PBMCs from blood kept in culture. For the CDR3, the DNA is TGCGCCAGCAGCCAAGGGGAGAGCGGGGGGCTGGATACGCAGTATTTT. This encodes CASSQGESGGLDTQYF.